Shown below are 26 T cell receptor beta chains from a single sample sequenced in a study of T cells in Graves' hyperthyroidism and ophthalmopathy. Regions amplified from RNA transcripts were the TCR beta CDR3 regions. The HTBI primer set was used in a first-round RT-PCR of the TCR CDR3. TCRdb reanalysed the multiplex PCR reads using MiXCR and keeps one entry per CDR3 protein. The repertoire holds more than 350,000 distinct CDR3 sequences, with more than 12% as singletons. The sample consisted of blood. The receptor set was obtained from a woman under 40 with Graves' hyperthyroidism.

This clonotype was found a few times. The V gene is TRBV2, the J gene TRBJ1-6, with unresolved D. CDR3 length: 14 residues. From germline, CDR1 is SNHLY and CDR2 FYNNEI. V was cut by 1 base and J by 4 bases, with 5 bases left in between. For the CDR3, the DNA is TGTGCCAGCAGTGAAGGAGGGTATAATTCACCCCTCCACTTT. Protein product: CASSEGGYNSPLHF.

This clonotype was recorded a few times. For the CDR3, the DNA is TGCAGTGCTTTACGTTCAGATACGCAGTATTTT. Its translation: CSALRSDTQYF. The chain joins TRBV20-1 to TRBJ2-3, with D hard to call. Germline V gene data show CDR1 as DFQATT and CDR2 as SNEGSKA (reference sequence). This CDR3 comprises 11 residues. V shed 5 bases and J shed 4 bases, with 7 bases lying between them.

This clonotype turned up a few times. This chain connects TRBV20-1 to TRBJ1-2; 8 positions match TRBD1. Germline V lookup: CDR1 DFQATT, CDR2 SNEGSKA (reference sequence). V shed 7 bases and J 7 bases; nucleotides not matched to a gene: 5. This CDR3 is built from 11 residues. The DNA of the CDR3 is TGCAGTGTCGGGACAGGCGGTGGCTACACCTTC. This sequence encodes CSVGTGGGYTF.

This chain connects TRBV2 to TRBJ2-3, with 9 bases aligning to TRBD2. The J segment lost 2 bases and the V segment lost 8 bases, leaving 14 bases of the junction unmatched. The CDR3 is 17 amino acids. Germline V gives CDR1 SNHLY, CDR2 FYNNEI. The DNA for the CDR3 is TGTGCCAGCCATCTAGCGGGGCCCCCGTTGGCCACAGATACGCAGTATTTT. Translated, it gives CASHLAGPPLATDTQYF.

This chain uses TRBV11-2 with TRBJ1-5; 7 nucleotides agree with TRBD1. In germline, CDR1 is SGHAT, CDR2 FQNNGV. The V segment lost 5 bases and the J segment 6 bases; nucleotides outside the gene matches: 7. CDR3 size: 14 residues. The CDR3 region is CASSRQGRRQPQHF. In DNA, the CDR3 is TGTGCCAGCAGCCGACAGGGAAGGCGTCAGCCCCAGCATTTT.

The V gene is TRBV2, the J gene TRBJ2-4; D is ambiguous. Germline V gives CDR1 SNHLY, CDR2 FYNNEI. The CDR3 spans 10 residues. V lost 7 bases and J 8 bases, leaving 6 bases between the germline ends. CDR3 sequence: CASKGYIQYF. CDR3 nucleotide sequence: TGTGCCAGCAAGGGTTACATTCAGTACTTC.

This clonotype was seen a few times. V is TRBV20-1 and J is TRBJ1-4; no firm D call. This CDR3 is built from 15 residues. Germline values: CDR1 DFQATT, CDR2 SNEGSKA (reference sequence). V lost 0 bases and J 7 bases, leaving 15 bases between the germline ends. CDR3 in amino acids: CSARESQGLGEKLFF. As DNA, the CDR3 is TGCAGTGCTAGAGAATCTCAAGGGTTAGGTGAAAAACTGTTTTTT.

About this clonotype itself: A much larger clone differs by one base, so this may be a read error. The CDR3: CASSQGSLPGAHEQYF. The CDR3 bases are TGTGCCAGCAGCCAAGGAAGCCTCCCAGGGGCCCACGAGCAGTACTTC. The chain links TRBV3-1 to TRBJ2-7; weak D call: TRBD1 (6 bases). The CDR3 sequence is 16 residues long. Trimming removed 1 base from V and 5 bases from J, with 18 bases in between. Germline CDR1 LGHDT, CDR2 YNNKEL (reference sequence).

The gene calls are TRBV7-9 and TRBJ2-7; D is uncertain. V shed 3 bases and J shed 0 bases, with 9 bases lying between them. Germline V gene lookup returns CDR1 SEHNR and CDR2 FQNEAQ (reference sequence). The CDR3 totals 14 residues. The CDR3 sequence: CASSFPLPSYEQYF. The CDR3 DNA reads as TGTGCCAGCAGCTTCCCCCTCCCCTCCTACGAGCAGTACTTC.

The V and J genes are TRBV6-2 or TRBV6-3 and TRBJ2-3; no reliable D call. Germline CDR1 reads MNHEY; CDR2 reads SVGEGT. The CDR3 has 14 amino acids. Trimming shortened V by 6 bases and J by 6 bases, and 16 bases separated the two germline ends. CDR3 nucleotides: TGTGCCAGCAGCCTCACCCCAAGCAAGGATACGCAGTATTTT. It codes for CASSLTPSKDTQYF.

This clonotype appeared a few times. The chain links TRBV13 to TRBJ1-2; D is undetermined. The CDR3 runs 14 residues. Trimming took off 6 bases at V and 5 bases at J, with 16 bases between the two ends. The germline gives CDR1 PRHDT, CDR2 FYEKMQ (reference sequence). This chain's CDR3 is CASRRSGLNYGYTF. The DNA for the CDR3 is TGTGCCAGCAGACGTTCCGGACTCAATTATGGCTACACCTTC.

V and J are TRBV28 and TRBJ1-1; D is unresolved. This CDR3 spans 14 amino acids. V lost 6 bases and J lost 1, with 12 bases in between. CDR1 is MDHEN, CDR2 SYDVKM, per germline. The CDR3 DNA is TGTGCCAGCAGCTTGGCCCGACAGAACACTGAAGCTTTCTTT. The encoded protein is CASSLARQNTEAFF. The variable domain in full, completed from reference TRBV28 and TRBJ1-1, reads DVKVTQSSRYLVKRTGEKVFLECVQDMDHENMFWYRQDPGLGLRLIYFSYDVKMKEKGDIPEGYSVSREKKERFSLILESASTNQTSMYLCASSLARQNTEAFFGQGTRLTVV.

The table lists this clonotype with many counts. This chain connects TRBV29-1 to TRBJ2-7; 7 nucleotides line up with TRBD1. The germline V gene has CDR1 SQVTM and CDR2 ANQGSEA. This CDR3 has 14 residues. V shed 4 bases, J shed 1 base, and the junction held 7 bases outside the gene matches. The CDR3 loop reads CSVGQGKGSYEQYF. The DNA of the CDR3 is TGCAGCGTTGGACAGGGCAAAGGATCCTACGAGCAGTACTTC.

The chain uses TRBV29-1 and TRBJ2-7; 9 positions match TRBD2. Trimming cost V 4 bases and J 5 bases; bases outside gene matches: 3. The CDR3 consists of 12 residues. CDR1 SQVTM and CDR2 ANQGSEA come from the germline V gene. The CDR3: CSVGSGSHEQYF. For the CDR3, the DNA is TGCAGCGTTGGTAGCGGGAGCCACGAGCAGTACTTC.

There are many counts of this clonotype. This chain links TRBV7-2 with TRBJ2-1; D is unclear. Per germline, CDR1 SGHTA and CDR2 FQGNSA. V lost 4 bases and J lost 10, with 14 bases in between. The CDR3 runs to 13 residues. This CDR3 reads CASSSDPIREQFF. DNA for the CDR3: TGTGCCAGCAGCTCGGACCCTATTCGCGAGCAGTTCTTC.

This clonotype showed up many times. This chain joins TRBV11-2 and TRBJ2-5; D is tentatively TRBD1 or TRBD2 (5 bases each). Germline-derived CDR1 and CDR2 are SGHAT and FQNNGV. This CDR3 region has 16 residues. The germline V and J ends were trimmed by 5 bases and 1 base, with 17 bases remaining between them. CDR3 protein: CASSDGGARLQETQYF. The CDR3 region has the DNA TGTGCCAGCAGCGATGGGGGAGCGCGCCTCCAAGAGACCCAGTACTTC.

This clonotype was counted many times. The chain joins TRBV3-1 to TRBJ2-3, with D perhaps TRBD1 or TRBD2 (6 bases each). The ends were cut back, 0 bases at V and 5 bases at J, with 18 bases in the middle. This CDR3 is 17 amino acids long. Germline CDR1 and CDR2: LGHDT and YNNKEL (reference sequence). The CDR3 DNA reads TGTGCCAGCAGCCAAGAAATTCTTGCGGGACAACTAGATACGCAGTATTTT. Translated, it gives CASSQEILAGQLDTQYF.

This clonotype has just a few counts. The chain links TRBV27 to TRBJ2-2; 8 bases agree with TRBD2. CDR1 is MNHEY and CDR2 is SMNVEV in the germline V gene (reference sequence). The CDR3 contains 16 residues. V was clipped by 3 bases and J by 7 bases; unmatched bases: 10. The CDR3 DNA is TGTGCCAGCAGTTTCGTTAGCGGGATCTTCGGCGGGGAGCTGTTTTTT. Translated, it gives CASSFVSGIFGGELFF.

This clonotype has just a few counts. The CDR3 sequence: CASTENTGELFF. DNA for the CDR3: TGTGCCAGTACCGAAAACACCGGGGAGCTGTTTTTT. The chain joins TRBV19 to TRBJ2-2; D ambiguous. V was shortened by 7 bases and J by 2 bases, with 5 bases between the two germline ends. This CDR3 is 12 amino acids long. Looked up from germline, CDR1 is LNHDA and CDR2 is SQIVND (reference sequence).

The gene calls are TRBV7-6 and TRBJ2-3; 10 bases are shared with TRBD2. The germline gives CDR1 SGHVS, CDR2 FNYEAQ. The CDR3 spans 16 residues. V lost 0 bases and J lost 4; bases outside the gene matches: 4. CDR3 sequence reads: CASSLATSGIPDTQYF. In DNA, the CDR3 is TGTGCCAGCAGCTTAGCCACTAGCGGGATTCCAGATACGCAGTATTTT. The whole variable domain, remainder taken from reference TRBV7-6 and TRBJ2-3, is GAGVSQSPRYKVTKRGQDVALRCDPISGHVSLYWYRQALGQGPEFLTYFNYEAQQDKSGLPNDRFSAERPEGSISTLTIQRTEQRDSAMYRCASSLATSGIPDTQYFGPGTRLTVL.

The chain uses TRBV2 and TRBJ2-1; TRBD1 agrees at 9 bases. CDR3 length equals 14 residues. After removal of 4 bases from V and 8 bases from J, the junction contained 6 bases not matched to a gene. Per the germline V gene, CDR1 is SNHLY and CDR2 is FYNNEI. CDR3 amino acids: CASSAGTGSDEQFF. The CDR3 DNA sequence: TGTGCCAGCAGTGCCGGGACAGGGTCCGATGAGCAGTTCTTC.

The chain carries TRBV5-1 and TRBJ2-5; D is uncertain. Looked up from germline, CDR1 is SGHRS and CDR2 is YFSETQ. With 6 bases removed from V and 6 bases from J, the gap between germline ends came to 18 bases. The CDR3 extends over 14 amino acids. For the CDR3, the DNA is TGCGCCAGCACCATATCGACTGGGGAAAAGACCCAGTACTTC. Translating it yields CASTISTGEKTQYF.

This clonotype came up a few times. V is TRBV10-1 and J is TRBJ2-3; TRBD1 or TRBD2 may be the D gene (5 bases each). Germline V gives CDR1 WNHNN, CDR2 SYGVQD (reference sequence). The CDR3 contains 14 residues. V lost 5 bases and J lost 4, with 13 bases in between. The CDR3 protein is CASSRSQGADTQYF. Here the CDR3 DNA reads TGCGCCAGCAGTAGAAGCCAGGGAGCAGATACGCAGTATTTT.

The V gene is TRBV11-3, the J gene TRBJ2-6; unclear D gene. The CDR3 totals 15 residues. Germline CDR1 reads SGHNT; CDR2 reads YENEEA. Trimming shortened V by 5 bases and J by 0 bases, and 8 bases separated the two germline ends. The CDR3 is CASSPHNSGANVLTF. Written as DNA, the CDR3 is TGTGCCAGCAGCCCACACAACTCTGGGGCCAACGTCCTGACTTTC.

In its sample, this clonotype was seen many times. J is TRBJ2-1 and V is TRBV20-1; D is perhaps TRBD1 or TRBD2 (5 bases each). The CDR3 totals 15 residues. In germline, CDR1 is DFQATT, CDR2 SNEGSKA (reference sequence). V lost 0 bases and J lost 3, with 12 bases in between. The CDR3 region has the DNA TGCAGTGCTAGAGATCCCGGGGCTTTCTACAATGAGCAGTTCTTC. It yields the protein CSARDPGAFYNEQFF.

At least ten counts were recorded for this clonotype. The J gene is TRBJ1-1, the V gene TRBV18, with unresolved D. The CDR3 is 13 amino acids. In germline, CDR1 is KGHSH, CDR2 LQKENI. V was trimmed by 4 bases and J by 1 base, leaving 7 bases between them. The CDR3 sequence is CASSQSRNTEAFF. DNA for the CDR3: TGTGCCAGCTCACAAAGCAGGAACACTGAAGCTTTCTTT.